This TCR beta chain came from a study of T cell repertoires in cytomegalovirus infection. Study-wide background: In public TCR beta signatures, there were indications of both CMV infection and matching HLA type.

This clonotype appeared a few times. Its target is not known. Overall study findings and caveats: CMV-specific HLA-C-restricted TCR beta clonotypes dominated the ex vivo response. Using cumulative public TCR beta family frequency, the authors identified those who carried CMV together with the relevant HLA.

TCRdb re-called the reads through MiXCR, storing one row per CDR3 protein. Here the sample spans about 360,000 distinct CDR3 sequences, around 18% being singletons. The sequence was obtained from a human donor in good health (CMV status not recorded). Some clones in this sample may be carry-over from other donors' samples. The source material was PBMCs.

The CDR3 loop is CASSSDPEQYF. The CDR3 DNA reads as TGTGCCAGCAGTTCTGATCCCGAGCAGTACTTC. The chain uses TRBV28 and TRBJ2-7; D remains unclear. The CDR3 sequence is 11 residues long. The V end lost 4 bases, the J end lost 6 bases, and 7 bases lay between the germline ends. Germline CDR1 MDHEN, CDR2 SYDVKM. Full variable domain (missing parts from reference TRBV28 and TRBJ2-7): DVKVTQSSRYLVKRTGEKVFLECVQDMDHENMFWYRQDPGLGLRLIYFSYDVKMKEKGDIPEGYSVSREKKERFSLILESASTNQTSMYLCASSSDPEQYFGPGTRLTVT.